These 10 T cell receptor beta chains were sequenced from one sample in a study of blood T cell repertoires in COVID-19. Repertoires were generated with immunoSEQ multiplex PCR, while TCRdb's copy carries only in-frame clones and drops some. In the table there are 360,000 or so clones, roughly 89% of which are singletons. Sequencing used PBMCs or T cells enriched from blood (not recorded which). The receptors originated from a woman in her twenties or thirties who had recovered from COVID-19.

The V gene is TRBV7-9, the J gene TRBJ2-3; D not resolved. Germline V gene lookup returns CDR1 SEHNR and CDR2 FQNEAQ (reference sequence). This CDR3 is built from 14 residues. Trimming removed 5 bases from V and 0 bases from J, with 9 bases in between. CDR3 nucleotide sequence: TGTGCCAGCAGCCCAAGCGCGAGCACAGATACGCAGTATTTT. This codes for CASSPSASTDTQYF.

V and J are TRBV19 and TRBJ1-2, with D uncertain. This CDR3 comprises 12 residues. The V gene's germline CDR1 is LNHDA and CDR2 SQIVND (reference sequence). Deletions cut 7 bases from V and 4 bases from J, with 10 bases between. CDR3 region: CASTNSPYGYTF. The CDR3 nucleotides are TGTGCCAGTACAAACAGTCCCTATGGCTACACCTTC.

The J gene is TRBJ1-5, the V gene TRBV6-2 or TRBV6-3; no clear D gene. Germline V gives CDR1 MNHEY, CDR2 SVGEGT. The V and J ends lost 5 bases and 0 bases respectively, with 2 bases between them. The CDR3 has 12 amino acids. The CDR3 here is CASSRSNQPQHF. The CDR3 DNA follows: TGTGCCAGCAGTCGTAGCAATCAGCCCCAGCATTTT.

The J gene is TRBJ2-7, the V gene TRBV5-1; D gene unclear. The CDR3 loop spans 13 amino acids. The germline V and J ends were trimmed by 1 base and 3 bases, with 8 bases remaining between them. Germline V CDR1 and CDR2: SGHRS, YFSETQ. CDR3 sequence: CASSLSQFYEQYF. DNA for the CDR3: TGCGCCAGCAGCTTGTCCCAGTTCTACGAGCAGTACTTC.

The chain uses TRBV5-6 and TRBJ2-5, with 9 bases matching TRBD1. J gave up 5 bases and V 2 bases, and 7 bases lay outside the gene matches. This CDR3 spans 15 amino acids. Germline V CDR1 and CDR2: SGHDT, YYEEEE. Here the CDR3 DNA reads TGTGCCAGCAGCTTTTCCCACAGGGGGCTGGAGACCCAGTACTTC. This codes for CASSFSHRGLETQYF.

The chain carries TRBV7-9 and TRBJ1-5; 7 bases fit TRBD1. Germline V CDR1 and CDR2: SEHNR, FQNEAQ (reference sequence). The CDR3 consists of 15 residues. Unmatched junction bases numbered 3, after V lost 4 bases and J lost 0 bases. The CDR3 sequence: CASSSGTDSNQPQHF. CDR3 in DNA: TGTGCCAGCAGCTCCGGGACAGATAGCAATCAGCCCCAGCATTTT.

The CDR3 reads CSVEAQGRSEAFF. The CDR3 DNA follows: TGCAGCGTTGAGGCACAGGGTAGATCTGAAGCTTTCTTT. This rearrangement joins TRBV29-1 to TRBJ1-1, with D possibly being TRBD1 (6 bases). There are 13 residues in the CDR3. V was cut by 3 bases and J by 6 bases, with 14 bases left in between. Germline V CDR1 and CDR2: SQVTM, ANQGSEA.

The genes are TRBV3-1 (or the pseudogene TRBV3-2) and TRBJ1-4; no firm D call. Per germline, CDR1 LGHDT and CDR2 YNNKEL (reference sequence). Trimming shortened V by 4 bases and J by 0 bases, and 12 bases separated the two germline ends. The CDR3 length is 16 residues. CDR3 nucleotides: TGTGCCAGCAGCCCCCTGGGCGGGGCAACTAATGAAAAACTGTTTTTT. Residues: CASSPLGGATNEKLFF.

The rearrangement joins TRBV27 to TRBJ2-1; D gene uncertain. From germline, CDR1 is MNHEY and CDR2 SMNVEV (reference sequence). This CDR3 is 16 amino acids long. V lost 3 bases, J lost 6 bases, and 18 bases lay in between. CDR3: CASSFVSTSAGNEQFF. The CDR3 coding sequence is TGTGCCAGCAGTTTCGTCAGCACCTCGGCAGGCAATGAGCAGTTCTTC.

The sample holds one count of this clone. The rearrangement joins TRBV19 to TRBJ2-2, with D maybe TRBD1 (5 bases). Germline values: CDR1 LNHDA, CDR2 SQIVND (reference sequence). This CDR3 contains 15 residues. V was cut by 5 bases and J by 4 bases, with 14 bases left in between. The CDR3 sequence is CASSLTGSVTGELFF. The CDR3 DNA is TGTGCCAGTAGTCTAACAGGCTCGGTCACCGGGGAGCTGTTTTTT.